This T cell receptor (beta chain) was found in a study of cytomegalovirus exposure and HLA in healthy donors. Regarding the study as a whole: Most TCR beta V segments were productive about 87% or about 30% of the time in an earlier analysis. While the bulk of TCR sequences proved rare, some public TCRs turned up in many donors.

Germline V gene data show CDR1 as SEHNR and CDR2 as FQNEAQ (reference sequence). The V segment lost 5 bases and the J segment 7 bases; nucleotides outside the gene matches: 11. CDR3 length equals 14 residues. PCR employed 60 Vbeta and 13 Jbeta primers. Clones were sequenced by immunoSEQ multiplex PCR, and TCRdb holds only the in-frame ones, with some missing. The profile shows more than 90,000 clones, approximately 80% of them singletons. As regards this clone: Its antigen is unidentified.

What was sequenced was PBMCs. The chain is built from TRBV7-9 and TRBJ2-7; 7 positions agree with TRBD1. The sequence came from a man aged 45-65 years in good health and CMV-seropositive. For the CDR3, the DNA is TGTGCCAGCAGCCCCCGGGCAGGGGGAAGGGAGCAGTACTTC. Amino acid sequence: CASSPRAGGREQYF.